This T cell receptor beta chain was obtained from a study of T cell repertoires in cytomegalovirus infection. Overall study results and limits: HLA-C-restricted TCR beta clonotypes specific for CMV led the ex vivo response.

One entry per CDR3 protein, called by TCRdb with MiXCR from the reads. The sample lists some 400,000 distinct CDR3 sequences; under 40% were seen once. With respect to this clonotype: Its antigen is still unknown.

With 5 bases removed from V and 6 bases from J, the gap between germline ends came to 17 bases. The CDR3 has 15 residues. The receptor comes from a human donor in good health (CMV status not recorded). Some clones in this sample may be carry-over from other donors' samples. V usage is TRBV12-3 or TRBV12-4 and J usage is TRBJ1-5; the D gene is possibly TRBD1 (6 bases). Material for sequencing was PBMCs. The CDR3: CASSPLPGAGQPQHF. The CDR3 DNA reads as TGTGCCAGCAGTCCCCTTCCGGGGGCGGGTCAGCCCCAGCATTTT.